This T cell receptor (beta chain) was captured in a study of T cell repertoires in cytomegalovirus infection (dated by TCRdb to the late 2010s). In the study overall: Donor HLA type was relevant to the analysis, as public TCR beta signatures indicated carriage of CMV infection together with the matching HLA type.

Summary of the overall study and its limitations: In the ex vivo response, HLA-C-restricted CMV-specific TCR beta clonotypes were dominant, and in two of eight donors the single most frequent clonotype came from this HLA-C-restricted group. In both this cohort and an independent cohort of 352 donors, the cumulative frequency of public TCR beta family members distinguished carriers of CMV infection plus the relevant HLA type.

This sample was sequenced with an Illumina HiSeq 1500. TCRdb trimmed the raw reads at Q25, called clones with MiXCR and kept productive beta chains. CDR3 protein sequences are deduplicated, and each keeps its most common genes and DNA. This sample comprises approximately 130,000 distinct CDR3 sequences, 7% to 10% of them detected only once. About 9.5% of the sample is taken by the ten largest. Germline trimming amounts to 0 bases on V and 11 bases on J, with 7 as the count of junction bases outside the gene matches. CDR1 and CDR2, looked up from the germline V gene, are SQVTM and ANQGSEA. The CDR3 contains 15 residues, cysteine and phenylalanine counted. Only the CDR3 DNA is retained, 45 bases long and in frame from the first base. For this clonotype: Its antigen is still unknown. No base qualities exist here, and no much larger clone lies one base off it.

The sequence is built from TRBV29-1 and TRBJ2-1; 13 middle bases align to TRBD2. Sequencing was performed on PBMCs. The sequence came from a human donor in good health (CMV status not recorded). Some clones in this sample may be carry-over from other donors' samples. The CDR3 in this case is CSVEEGVGTSGKQFF. The sequenced DNA is TGCAGCGTTGAAGAAGGGGTAGGGACTAGCGGGAAGCAGTTCTTC.